This TCR beta chain emerged from a study of blood T cell repertoires in COVID-19. Background on the study: Some COVID-19 samples were acute and others convalescent; all came from the United States, Italy and Spain. The cDNA or gDNA used as material had been derived from T cells, B-cell-depleted T cells, or PBMCs.

Looked up from germline, CDR1 is SGHRS and CDR2 is YFSETQ. Trimming removed 0 bases from V and 4 bases from J; junction bases left unmatched: 4. This CDR3 contains 15 residues. With regard to this clone: Different DNA sequences within this sample yield the same CDR3.

Per the original methods: Nucleated cell number was recorded as an estimate derived from reference gene primer amplification. TCRdb's copy holds only in-frame clones and misses some; the assay was immunoSEQ multiplex PCR. V and J calls and clone size are copied from that table; D and trimming were computed from the DNA. The repertoire holds 100,000 to 150,000 clones, over 75% seen once, with approximately 12% in the top ten. Sequenced sample: peripheral blood. The clonotype originates from a man aged 55-75 years with acute or convalescent COVID-19. The chain joins TRBV5-1 to TRBJ2-7; 10 positions match TRBD2. The CDR3 sequence is CASSLGGTSDYEQYF. The CDR3 DNA reads as TGCGCCAGCAGCTTGGGGGGGACTAGCGATTACGAGCAGTACTTC.